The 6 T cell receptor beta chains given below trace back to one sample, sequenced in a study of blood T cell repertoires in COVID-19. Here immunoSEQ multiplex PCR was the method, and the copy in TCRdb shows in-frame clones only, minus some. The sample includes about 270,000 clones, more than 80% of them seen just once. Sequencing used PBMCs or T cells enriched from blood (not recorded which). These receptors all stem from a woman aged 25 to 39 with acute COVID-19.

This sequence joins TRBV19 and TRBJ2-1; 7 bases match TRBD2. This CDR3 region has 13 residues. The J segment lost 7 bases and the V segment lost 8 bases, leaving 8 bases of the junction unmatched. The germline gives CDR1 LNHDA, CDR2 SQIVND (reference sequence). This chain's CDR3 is CASEAGLANEQFF. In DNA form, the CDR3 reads TGTGCCAGTGAAGCGGGACTTGCGAATGAGCAGTTCTTC.

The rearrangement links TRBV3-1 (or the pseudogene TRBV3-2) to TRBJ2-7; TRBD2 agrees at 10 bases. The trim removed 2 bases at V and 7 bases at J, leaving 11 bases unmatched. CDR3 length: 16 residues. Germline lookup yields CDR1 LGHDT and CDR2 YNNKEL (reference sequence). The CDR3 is CASSQFTAGGPGEQYF. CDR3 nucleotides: TGTGCCAGCAGCCAATTTACAGCGGGAGGGCCAGGGGAGCAGTACTTC.

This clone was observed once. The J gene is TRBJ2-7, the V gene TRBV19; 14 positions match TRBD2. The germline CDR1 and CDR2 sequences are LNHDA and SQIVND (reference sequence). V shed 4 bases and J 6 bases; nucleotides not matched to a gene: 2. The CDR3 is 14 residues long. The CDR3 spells CASSKGTSGSEQYF. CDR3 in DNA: TGTGCCAGTAGTAAGGGGACTAGCGGGAGCGAGCAGTACTTC.

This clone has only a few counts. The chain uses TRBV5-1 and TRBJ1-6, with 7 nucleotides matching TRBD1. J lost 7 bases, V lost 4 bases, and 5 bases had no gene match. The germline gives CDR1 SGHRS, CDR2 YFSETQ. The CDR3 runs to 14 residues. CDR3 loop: CASSRDSSNSPLHF. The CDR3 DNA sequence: TGCGCCAGCAGCCGGGACAGTTCAAATTCACCCCTCCACTTT.

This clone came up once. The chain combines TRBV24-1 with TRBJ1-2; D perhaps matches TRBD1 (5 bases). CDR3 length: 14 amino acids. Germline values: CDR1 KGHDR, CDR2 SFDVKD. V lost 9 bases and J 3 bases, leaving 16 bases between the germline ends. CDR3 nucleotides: TGTGCCACCCAGCGGGGGGTTAAGGACTATGGCTACACCTTC. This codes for CATQRGVKDYGYTF.

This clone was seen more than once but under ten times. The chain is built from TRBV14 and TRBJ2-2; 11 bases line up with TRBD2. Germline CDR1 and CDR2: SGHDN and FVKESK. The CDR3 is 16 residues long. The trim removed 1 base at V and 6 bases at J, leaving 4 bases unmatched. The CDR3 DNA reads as TGTGCCAGCAGCCAAGGTACTAGCGGGAGCCCCGGGGAGCTGTTTTTT. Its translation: CASSQGTSGSPGELFF.